This T cell receptor beta chain derives from a study of T-cell memory formation after mild COVID-19. UMIs and sample barcodes were carried by the TCR alpha and TCR beta cDNA libraries that 5'RACE produced using constant-segment primers. TCRdb passed the 5' RACE reads through MiXCR, listing each CDR3 protein once. The repertoire holds about 100,000 distinct CDR3 sequences, with 8.5% to 14% as singletons. A remark on this clonotype: Antigen specificity is unknown.

The study, taken as a whole, reports: Shrinking CD4+ clones were chiefly CM and EM; CD8+ ones were chiefly EMRA.

V gave up 5 bases and J gave up 7 bases; unmatched junction bases: 13. CDR3 length: 16 amino acids. Germline loops: CDR1 SGHDN, CDR2 FVKESK. The specimen was PBMCs or a T cell subset sorted from them (not recorded which). This sequence was found in a man younger than 35 who had mild COVID-19 (a few samples of this study predate the infection). Cell type and time point are not known. The gene calls are TRBV14 and TRBJ1-2, with 10 bases that match TRBD1. The CDR3 region has the DNA TGTGCCAGCAGCTTGACCCTGACAGGGGGCTTTTTTGGCTACACCTTC. Its translation is CASSLTLTGGFFGYTF.